This entry concerns a single TCR beta chain. This entry comes from a study of control samples from healthy donors and cancer patients. Sequencing used immunoSEQ multiplex PCR; TCRdb keeps in-frame clones, though not all of them. This sample's clone table lists fewer than 200,000 clones. Sequenced material: blood. The origin of this receptor is a woman aged 25 to 39 in good health.

The CDR3 reads CASRRQGLTEAFF. The CDR3, as DNA: TGTGCCAGCAGAAGACAGGGTCTTACTGAAGCTTTCTTT. The chain combines TRBV6-5 with TRBJ1-1, with 7 bases aligning to TRBD1. With V trimmed by 6 bases and J by 5 bases, 6 bases remained unmatched. This CDR3 contains 13 residues. Germline V gives CDR1 MNHEY, CDR2 SVGAGI.